This record covers a single T cell receptor beta chain. The record originates from a study of blood T cell repertoires in COVID-19. Study-level background: Samples came from the United States, Italy and Spain, spanning acute and convalescent COVID-19. Sample material is recorded as cDNA or gDNA derived from T cells, B-cell-depleted T cells, or PBMCs.

As originally analysed: Cell counts per sample came from amplifying reference gene primers. Data came from immunoSEQ multiplex PCR; TCRdb stores just in-frame clones and leaves some out. For V, J and clone size, that table is used; D and trimming come from the DNA. The table has about 170,000 clones, 86% seen once. Germline V gene lookup returns CDR1 GTSNPN and CDR2 SVGIG (reference sequence). Trimming took 6 bases from V and 8 from J; bases not matched to a gene: 13. CDR3 size: 15 residues. This chain joins TRBV30 and TRBJ1-6; TRBD1 aligns across 7 bases. The sequencing input was peripheral blood. This receptor was identified in a woman in her sixties with COVID-19, enrolled during active disease. CDR3 region: CACVKTGAADSPLHF. The DNA of the CDR3 is TGTGCCTGCGTAAAAACAGGGGCGGCTGATTCACCCCTCCACTTT.